These 23 T cell receptor beta chains came from one sample sequenced in a study of monozygotic twins with inflammatory bowel disease. TCRdb re-called the 5' RACE reads and gives one entry per CDR3 protein, without DNA. In all, the sample yields fewer than 200,000 distinct CDR3 sequences. The sequenced sample consisted of blood. The receptor source for this set is a human donor with ulcerative colitis or Crohn's disease, or a healthy co-twin of an affected twin (not recorded which).

The rearrangement links TRBV7-9 to TRBJ2-5; there is no DNA to check the TCRdb D call of TRBD2. In germline, CDR1 is SEHNR, CDR2 FQNEAQ (reference sequence). CDR3 length: 16 residues. This CDR3 is CASSLTSEREEETQYF.

This chain uses TRBV5-6 with TRBJ2-2; without DNA, the TCRdb call of TRBD2 cannot be checked. The CDR3 loop spans 19 amino acids. Germline V gives CDR1 SGHDT, CDR2 YYEEEE. The CDR3 region is CASSFLLGLAGENTGELFF.

This CDR3 reads CATSDLLKAHSYEQYF. V usage is TRBV24-1 and J usage is TRBJ2-7; lacking DNA, the TRBD1 call made by TCRdb goes unchecked. The germline V gene encodes CDR1 KGHDR and CDR2 SFDVKD. This CDR3 spans 16 amino acids.

The genes are TRBV9 and TRBJ2-3; TCRdb outputs TRBD1, but without DNA this stays unchecked. The CDR3 has 12 amino acids. CDR1 is SGDLS, CDR2 YYNGEE, per germline. CDR3 amino acids: CASSVASGTVTF.

V usage is TRBV5-1 and J usage is TRBJ2-5; TCRdb names TRBD1, which stays unverified in the absence of DNA. CDR3 length: 15 amino acids. Germline V gene data show CDR1 as SGHRS and CDR2 as YFSETQ. The CDR3 here is CASSEGHSLGETQYF.

The chain couples TRBV5-1 to TRBJ2-1; with no DNA, the TCRdb D assignment of TRBD2 cannot be verified. This CDR3 region has 16 residues. Germline V CDR1 and CDR2: SGHRS, YFSETQ. This CDR3 reads CASSLEAGGYSDEQFF.

This chain uses TRBV6-5 with TRBJ2-7; TCRdb names TRBD2, which stays unverified in the absence of DNA. The CDR3 totals 11 residues. Germline assignment: CDR1 MNHEY and CDR2 SVGAGI. The chain's CDR3 is CASGRENEQYF.

The J gene is TRBJ1-1, the V gene TRBV5-6. CDR1 is SGHDT and CDR2 is YYEEEE in the germline V gene. This CDR3 has 17 residues. The chain's CDR3 is CASSRLVGSTPITEAFF.

This chain links TRBV7-3 with TRBJ2-3; the TCRdb D gene call, TRBD2, has no DNA to confirm it. The CDR3 is made up of 15 amino acids. CDR1 SGHTA and CDR2 FQGTGA come from the germline V gene. The CDR3 sequence: CASSSQAGGPDTQYF.

This chain uses TRBV7-3 with TRBJ1-2; TCRdb's D gene call, TRBD1, goes unchecked for lack of DNA. CDR3 length: 16 amino acids. Germline lookup yields CDR1 SGHTA and CDR2 FQGTGA. CDR3 residues: CASSLGGNFRGFGYTF.

The rearrangement joins TRBV10-3 to TRBJ2-1; the TRBD1 assignment by TCRdb is unverifiable without DNA. From germline, CDR1 is ENHRY and CDR2 SYGVKD. The CDR3 length is 14 residues. This CDR3 is CAIIRDTSYNEQFF.

J is TRBJ2-1 and V is TRBV19; checking the TCRdb D call of TRBD1 is not possible without DNA. Germline-derived CDR1 and CDR2 are LNHDA and SQIVND (reference sequence). This CDR3 is built from 13 residues. The CDR3 is CASSIDRGGQGFF.

This chain joins TRBV29-1 and TRBJ2-1; the D call of TRBD2 rests on TCRdb alone, since no DNA is present to check it. Germline loops: CDR1 SQVTM, CDR2 ANQGSEA. The CDR3 covers 14 residues. The CDR3 here is CSVPRTSRLNEQFF.

The chain has TRBV5-4 and TRBJ1-1; TCRdb's D call, TRBD1, is unchecked because there is no DNA. CDR1 and CDR2 (germline): SGHNT, YYREEE (reference sequence). CDR3 length equals 17 residues. The CDR3 protein is CASSPVPGQGPNTEAFF. Full variable domain (rest looked up from reference TRBV5-4 and TRBJ1-1): ETGVTQSPTHLIKTRGQQVTLRCSSQSGHNTVSWYQQALGQGPQFIFQYYREEENGRGNFPPRFSGLQFPNYSSELNVNALELDDSALYLCASSPVPGQGPNTEAFFGQGTRLTVV.

The chain is built from TRBV5-6 and TRBJ2-4; TCRdb outputs TRBD1, but without DNA this stays unchecked. The V gene's germline CDR1 is SGHDT and CDR2 YYEEEE. This CDR3 has 16 amino acids. This CDR3 reads CASSLTGRRSENIQYF.

V gene TRBV12-3 or TRBV12-4 combines with J gene TRBJ2-1; with no DNA, the TCRdb D assignment of TRBD2 cannot be verified. The CDR3 consists of 14 residues. The CDR3 here is CASSGTSGRTEQFF.

The chain uses TRBV5-1 and TRBJ2-2; absent DNA, TCRdb's TRBD1 call cannot be checked. This CDR3 comprises 15 residues. Germline CDR1 is SGHRS and CDR2 is YFSETQ. This CDR3 is CASSHMTGDTGELFF.

CDR3: CASYRTASNTEAFF. The chain joins TRBV5-1 to TRBJ1-1; the TRBD1 assignment by TCRdb is unverifiable without DNA. There are 14 residues in the CDR3. Germline values: CDR1 SGHRS, CDR2 YFSETQ.

This sequence joins TRBV4-1 and TRBJ2-1; the D call of TRBD2 rests on TCRdb alone, since no DNA is present to check it. The CDR3 is 16 residues long. Germline V gives CDR1 MGHRA, CDR2 YSYEKL. The CDR3 spells CASSQVAGGPDNEQFF.

The J gene is TRBJ2-7, the V gene TRBV11-2. The V gene's germline CDR1 is SGHAT and CDR2 FQNNGV. The CDR3 length is 11 residues. The chain's CDR3 is CASSSLNEQYF.

J is TRBJ2-5 and V is TRBV28; TCRdb's D gene call, TRBD2, goes unchecked for lack of DNA. CDR1 MDHEN and CDR2 SYDVKM come from the germline V gene. This CDR3 is built from 15 residues. CDR3 region: CASSLRLAGRETQYF. Variable domain in full (rest from reference TRBV28 and TRBJ2-5): DVKVTQSSRYLVKRTGEKVFLECVQDMDHENMFWYRQDPGLGLRLIYFSYDVKMKEKGDIPEGYSVSREKKERFSLILESASTNQTSMYLCASSLRLAGRETQYFGPGTRLLVL.

The gene calls are TRBV5-1 and TRBJ1-1. Germline V gene data show CDR1 as SGHRS and CDR2 as YFSETQ. The CDR3 is 13 residues long. The CDR3 protein is CASSFQVNTEAFF.

This rearrangement joins TRBV11-1 to TRBJ2-1; absent DNA, TCRdb's TRBD2 call cannot be checked. CDR1 SGHAT and CDR2 FQDESV come from the germline V gene (reference sequence). This CDR3 has 20 amino acids. CDR3 protein: CASSSIPQRESGSSYNEQFF.